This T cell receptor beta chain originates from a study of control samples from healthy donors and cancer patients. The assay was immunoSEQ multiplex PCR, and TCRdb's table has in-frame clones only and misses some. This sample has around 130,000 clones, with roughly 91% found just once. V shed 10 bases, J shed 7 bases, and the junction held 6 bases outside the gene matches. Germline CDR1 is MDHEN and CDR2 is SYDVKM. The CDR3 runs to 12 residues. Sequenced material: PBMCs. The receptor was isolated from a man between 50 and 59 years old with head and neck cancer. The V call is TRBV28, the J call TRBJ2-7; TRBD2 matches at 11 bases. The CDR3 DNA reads TGTGCCACGGGACTAGCGGAGCGGGAGCAGTACTTC. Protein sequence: CATGLAEREQYF.